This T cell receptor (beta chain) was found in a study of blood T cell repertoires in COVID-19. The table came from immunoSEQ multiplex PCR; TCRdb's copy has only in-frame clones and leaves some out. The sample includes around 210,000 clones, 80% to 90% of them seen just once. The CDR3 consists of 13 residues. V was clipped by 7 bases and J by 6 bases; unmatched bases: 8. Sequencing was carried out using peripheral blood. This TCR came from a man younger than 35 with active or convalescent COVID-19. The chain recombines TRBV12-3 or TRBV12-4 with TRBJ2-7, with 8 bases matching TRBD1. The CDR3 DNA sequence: TGTGCCAGCACCACCTCAGGGGGCGGCGAGCAGTACTTC. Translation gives CASTTSGGGEQYF.